This T cell receptor (beta chain) was identified during a study of blood T cells in healthy people across ages. On the study more broadly: Capture by template switching was about one barcoded beta molecule per two T cells.

For the second PCR, which ran for 7 to 11 cycles, a sample-barcoded 5' primer and a J-beta primer mix were used. All cDNA molecules were each tagged by a template-switch adaptor with 12 random nucleotides. TCRdb re-analysed the 5' RACE reads in MiXCR, keeping a single row per CDR3 protein. The table lists about 1.8 million distinct CDR3 sequences, just under 50% of them singletons. CDR1 is LGHDT, CDR2 YNNKEL, per germline (reference sequence). V was trimmed by 0 bases and J by 8 bases, leaving 31 bases between them. The CDR3 totals 21 residues. Points on this clonotype: Its specificity is not known.

Study-level results: Naive and antigen-experienced cells were not separated, limiting conclusive comparison.

This chain uses TRBV3-1 with TRBJ1-4; TRBD1 is a possible D gene (5 bases). The receptor was isolated from a woman in her thirties or forties in good health. Material: blood. The CDR3 DNA reads TGTGCCAGCAGCCAAGATCCGTTGGGGTCCAGGGAGTTTATCCTTCGAGAAAAACTGTTTTTT. Its translation: CASSQDPLGSREFILREKLFF. The full variable domain, with the rest looked up from reference TRBV3-1 and TRBJ1-4, is DTAVSQTPKYLVTQMGNDKSIKCEQNLGHDTMYWYKQDSKKFLKIMFSYNNKELIINETVPNRFSPKSPDKAHLNLHINSLELGDSAVYFCASSQDPLGSREFILREKLFFGSGTQLSVL.